This TCR beta chain was obtained from a study of T cell clonotyping in hematopoietic cell transplantation. In the case of this clone: One end of the junction varies from germline; a read error may be responsible.

Time point described: recipient sample about 28 days before transplant, after cytoreduction. The data were produced by immunoSEQ multiplex PCR, yet TCRdb's version contains in-frame clones alone and is incomplete. This sample carries roughly 40,000 clones, less than 85% of them seen once, and the ten largest clones take approximately 2.8%. The germline gives CDR1 DFQATT, CDR2 SNEGSKA (reference sequence). This CDR3 has 11 residues. This sample comprised peripheral blood mononuclear cells, obtained before stem cell transplant. The chain couples TRBV20-1 to TRBJ1-2, with D maybe TRBD1 (5 bases). This receptor was obtained from a man aged 55 to 70 with acute myeloid leukemia. Some clones in this sample may be carry-over from other donors' samples. DNA of the CDR3: TGCAGCGCTAAGGGGCGGTATGGCTACACCTTC. As protein: CSAKGRYGYTF.